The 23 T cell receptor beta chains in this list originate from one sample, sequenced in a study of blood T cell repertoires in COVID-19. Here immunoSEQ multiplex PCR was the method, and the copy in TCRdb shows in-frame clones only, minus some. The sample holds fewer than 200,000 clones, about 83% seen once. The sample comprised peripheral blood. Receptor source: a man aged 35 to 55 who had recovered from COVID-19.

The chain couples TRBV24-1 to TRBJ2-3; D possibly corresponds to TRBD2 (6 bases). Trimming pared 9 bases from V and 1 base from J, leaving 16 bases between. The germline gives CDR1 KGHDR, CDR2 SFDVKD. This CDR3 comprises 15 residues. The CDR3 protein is CATGVSGSGTDTQYF. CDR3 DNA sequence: TGTGCCACCGGGGTTTCCGGGAGCGGCACAGATACGCAGTATTTT.

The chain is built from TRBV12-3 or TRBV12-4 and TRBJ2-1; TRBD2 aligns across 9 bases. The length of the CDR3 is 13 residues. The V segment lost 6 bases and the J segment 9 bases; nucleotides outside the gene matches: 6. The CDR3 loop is CASRYSGGSEQFF. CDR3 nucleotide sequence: TGTGCCAGCAGATACAGCGGGGGGAGTGAGCAGTTCTTC.

CDR3 DNA sequence: TGTGCCAGCAGTTTTTCTAGCGGGAGGCACGAGCAGTACTTC. Encoded protein: CASSFSSGRHEQYF. J is TRBJ2-7 and V is TRBV27; TRBD2 matches at 11 bases. The CDR3 covers 14 residues. The V segment lost 3 bases and the J segment 5 bases; nucleotides outside the gene matches: 3. Germline V lookup: CDR1 MNHEY, CDR2 SMNVEV (reference sequence).

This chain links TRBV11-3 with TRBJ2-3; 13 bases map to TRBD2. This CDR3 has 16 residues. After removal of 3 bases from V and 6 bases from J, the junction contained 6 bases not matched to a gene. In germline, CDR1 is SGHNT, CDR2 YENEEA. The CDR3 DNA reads TGTGCCAGCAGCTTCGGACTAGCGGGGGTCCGGGATACGCAGTATTTT. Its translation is CASSFGLAGVRDTQYF. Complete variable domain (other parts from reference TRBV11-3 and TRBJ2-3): EAGVVQSPRYKIIEKKQPVAFWCNPISGHNTLYWYLQNLGQGPELLIRYENEEAVDDSQLPKDRFSAERLKGVDSTLKIQPAELGDSAVYLCASSFGLAGVRDTQYFGPGTRLTVL.

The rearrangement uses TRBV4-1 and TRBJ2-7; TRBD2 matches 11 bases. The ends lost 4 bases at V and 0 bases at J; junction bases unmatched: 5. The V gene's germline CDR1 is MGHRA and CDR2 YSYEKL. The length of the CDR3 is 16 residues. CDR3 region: CASSPQTSGSSYEQYF. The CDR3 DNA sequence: TGCGCCAGCAGCCCACAAACTAGCGGGAGCTCCTACGAGCAGTACTTC.

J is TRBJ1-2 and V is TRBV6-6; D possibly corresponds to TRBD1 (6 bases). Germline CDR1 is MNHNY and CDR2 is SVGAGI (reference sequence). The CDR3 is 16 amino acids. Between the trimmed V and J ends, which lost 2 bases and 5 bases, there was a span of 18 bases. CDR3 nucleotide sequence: TGTGCCAGCAGTTACCCCTCGCGAAGGGGGTATTATGGCTACACCTTC. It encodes CASSYPSRRGYYGYTF.

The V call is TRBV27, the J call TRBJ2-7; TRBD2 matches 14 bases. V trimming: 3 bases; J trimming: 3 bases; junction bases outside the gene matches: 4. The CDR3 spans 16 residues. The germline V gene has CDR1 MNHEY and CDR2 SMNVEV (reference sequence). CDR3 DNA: TGTGCCAGCAGTTTCGGCGGGACTAGCGGGAGCTACGAGCAGTACTTC. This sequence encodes CASSFGGTSGSYEQYF.

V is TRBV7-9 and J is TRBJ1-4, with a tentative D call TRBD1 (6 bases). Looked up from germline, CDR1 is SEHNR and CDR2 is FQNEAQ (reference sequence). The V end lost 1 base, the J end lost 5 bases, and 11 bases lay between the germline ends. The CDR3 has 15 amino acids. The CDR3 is CASSLGQAGNEKLFF. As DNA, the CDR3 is TGTGCCAGCAGCTTAGGACAGGCCGGGAATGAAAAACTGTTTTTT.

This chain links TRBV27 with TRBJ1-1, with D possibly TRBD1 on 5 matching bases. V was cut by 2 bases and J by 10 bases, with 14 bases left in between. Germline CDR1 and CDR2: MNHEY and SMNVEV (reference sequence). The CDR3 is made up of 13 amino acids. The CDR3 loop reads CASSLNTGETAFF. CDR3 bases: TGTGCCAGCAGTTTAAATACGGGGGAGACAGCTTTCTTT.

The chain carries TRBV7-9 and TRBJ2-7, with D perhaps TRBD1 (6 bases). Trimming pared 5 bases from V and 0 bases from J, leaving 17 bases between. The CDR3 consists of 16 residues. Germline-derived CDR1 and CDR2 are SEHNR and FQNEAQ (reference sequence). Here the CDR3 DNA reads TGTGCCAGCAGCCCAGCAGTGACAGGAAACTCCTACGAGCAGTACTTC. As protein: CASSPAVTGNSYEQYF.

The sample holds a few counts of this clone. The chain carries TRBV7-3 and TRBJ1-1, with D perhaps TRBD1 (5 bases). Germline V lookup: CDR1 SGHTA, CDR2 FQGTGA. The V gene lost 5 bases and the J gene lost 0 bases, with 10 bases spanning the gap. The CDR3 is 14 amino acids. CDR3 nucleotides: TGTGCCAGCAGCCCCGGGGACTTGAACACTGAAGCTTTCTTT. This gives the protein CASSPGDLNTEAFF.

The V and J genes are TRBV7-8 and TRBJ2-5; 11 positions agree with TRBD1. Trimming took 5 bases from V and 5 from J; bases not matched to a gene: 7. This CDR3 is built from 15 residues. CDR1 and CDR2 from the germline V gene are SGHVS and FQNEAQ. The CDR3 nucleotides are TGTGCCAGCAGCCCCCGGGACAGGGGGGGGGAGACCCAGTACTTC. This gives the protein CASSPRDRGGETQYF.

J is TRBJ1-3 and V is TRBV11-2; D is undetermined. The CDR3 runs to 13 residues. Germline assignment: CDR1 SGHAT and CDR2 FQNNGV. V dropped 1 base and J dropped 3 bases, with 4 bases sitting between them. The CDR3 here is CASSLGGGNTIYF. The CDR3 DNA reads TGTGCCAGCAGCTTAGGAGGTGGAAACACCATATATTTT.

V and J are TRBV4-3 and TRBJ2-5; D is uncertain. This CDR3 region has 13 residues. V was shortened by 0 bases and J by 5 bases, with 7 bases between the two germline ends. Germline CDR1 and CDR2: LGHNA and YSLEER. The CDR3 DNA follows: TGCGCCAGCAGCCAAGAGCGCGGTGAGACCCAGTACTTC. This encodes CASSQERGETQYF.

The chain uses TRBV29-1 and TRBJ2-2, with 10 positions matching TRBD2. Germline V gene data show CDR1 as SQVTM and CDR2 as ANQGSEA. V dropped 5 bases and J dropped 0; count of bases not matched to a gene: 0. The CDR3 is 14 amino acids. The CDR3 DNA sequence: TGCAGCGTTACTAGCGGGACGAACACCGGGGAGCTGTTTTTT. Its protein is CSVTSGTNTGELFF.

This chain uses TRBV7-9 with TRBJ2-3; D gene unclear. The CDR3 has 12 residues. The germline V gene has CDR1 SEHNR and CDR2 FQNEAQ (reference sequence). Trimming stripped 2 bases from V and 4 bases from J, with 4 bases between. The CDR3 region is CASSLRADTQYF. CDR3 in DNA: TGTGCCAGCAGCTTACGGGCAGATACGCAGTATTTT.

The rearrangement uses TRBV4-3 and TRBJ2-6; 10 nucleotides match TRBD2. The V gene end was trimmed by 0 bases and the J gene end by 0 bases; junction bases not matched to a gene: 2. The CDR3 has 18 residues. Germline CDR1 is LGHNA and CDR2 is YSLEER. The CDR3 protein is CASSQDIAGGSGANVLTF. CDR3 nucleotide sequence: TGCGCCAGCAGCCAAGATATAGCGGGGGGCTCTGGGGCCAACGTCCTGACTTTC.

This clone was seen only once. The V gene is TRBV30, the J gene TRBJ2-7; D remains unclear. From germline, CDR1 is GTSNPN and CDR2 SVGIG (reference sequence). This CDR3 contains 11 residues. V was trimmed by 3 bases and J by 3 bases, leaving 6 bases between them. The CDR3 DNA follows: TGTGCCTGGAGACAGAACTACGAGCAGTACTTC. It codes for CAWRQNYEQYF.

CDR3 sequence (DNA): TGTGCCAGCAGCTTGACAGTCCGCGATGAGCAGTTCTTC. Its translation: CASSLTVRDEQFF. This chain links TRBV5-6 with TRBJ2-1; D is uncertain. V lost 1 base and J 8 bases, leaving 10 bases between the germline ends. This CDR3 has 13 residues. Germline assignment: CDR1 SGHDT and CDR2 YYEEEE.

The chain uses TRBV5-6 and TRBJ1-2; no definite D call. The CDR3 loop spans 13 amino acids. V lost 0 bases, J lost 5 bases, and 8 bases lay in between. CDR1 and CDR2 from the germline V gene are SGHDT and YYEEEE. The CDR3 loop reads CASSLGHSYGYTF. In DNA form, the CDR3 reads TGTGCCAGCAGCTTGGGCCACTCATATGGCTACACCTTC.

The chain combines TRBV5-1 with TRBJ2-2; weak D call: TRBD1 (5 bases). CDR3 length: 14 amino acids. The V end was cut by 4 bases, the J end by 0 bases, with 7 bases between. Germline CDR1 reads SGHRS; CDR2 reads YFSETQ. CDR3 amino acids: CASSKGANTGELFF. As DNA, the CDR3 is TGCGCCAGCAGCAAAGGGGCGAACACCGGGGAGCTGTTTTTT. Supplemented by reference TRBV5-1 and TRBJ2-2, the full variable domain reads KAGVTQTPRYLIKTRGQQVTLSCSPISGHRSVSWYQQTPGQGLQFLFEYFSETQRNKGNFPGRFSGRQFSNSRSEMNVSTLELGDSALYLCASSKGANTGELFFGEGSRLTVL.

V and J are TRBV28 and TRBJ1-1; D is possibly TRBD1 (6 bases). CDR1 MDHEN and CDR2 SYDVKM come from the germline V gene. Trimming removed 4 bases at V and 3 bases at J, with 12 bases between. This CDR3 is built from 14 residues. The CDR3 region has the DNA TGTGCCAGCAGTTCAGACAGGACTTACACTGAAGCTTTCTTT. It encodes CASSSDRTYTEAFF.

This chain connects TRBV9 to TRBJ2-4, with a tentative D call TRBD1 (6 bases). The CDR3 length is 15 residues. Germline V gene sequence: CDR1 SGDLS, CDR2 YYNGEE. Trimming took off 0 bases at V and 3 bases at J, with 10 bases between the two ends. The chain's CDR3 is CASSVGGQDKNIQYF. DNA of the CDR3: TGTGCCAGCAGCGTAGGGGGGCAGGACAAAAACATTCAGTACTTC. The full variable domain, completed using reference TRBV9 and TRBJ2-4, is DSGVTQTPKHLITATGQRVTLRCSPRSGDLSVYWYQQSLDQGLQFLIQYYNGEERAKGNILERFSAQQFPDLHSELNLSSLELGDSALYFCASSVGGQDKNIQYFGAGTRLSVL.